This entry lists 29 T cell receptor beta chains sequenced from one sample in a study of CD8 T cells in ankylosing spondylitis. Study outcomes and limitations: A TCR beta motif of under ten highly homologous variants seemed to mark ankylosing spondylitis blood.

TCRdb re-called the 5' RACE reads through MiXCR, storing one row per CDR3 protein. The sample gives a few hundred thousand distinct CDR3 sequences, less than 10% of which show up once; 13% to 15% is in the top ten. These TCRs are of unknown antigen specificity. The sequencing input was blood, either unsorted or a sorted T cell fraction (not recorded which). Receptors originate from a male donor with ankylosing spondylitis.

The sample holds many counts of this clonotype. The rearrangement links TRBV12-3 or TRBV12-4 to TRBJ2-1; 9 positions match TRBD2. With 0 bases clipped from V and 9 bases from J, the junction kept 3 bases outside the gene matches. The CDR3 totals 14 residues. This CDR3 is CASSLASGRTEQFF. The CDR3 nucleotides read TGTGCCAGCAGTTTAGCTAGCGGGAGAACTGAGCAGTTCTTC.

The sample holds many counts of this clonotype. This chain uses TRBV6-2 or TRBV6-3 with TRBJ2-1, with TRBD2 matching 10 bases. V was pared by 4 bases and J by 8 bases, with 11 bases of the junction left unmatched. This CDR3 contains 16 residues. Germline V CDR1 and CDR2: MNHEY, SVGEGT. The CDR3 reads CASSWGRLAGDYEQFF. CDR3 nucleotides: TGTGCCAGCAGTTGGGGGAGGCTAGCGGGAGACTATGAGCAGTTCTTC.

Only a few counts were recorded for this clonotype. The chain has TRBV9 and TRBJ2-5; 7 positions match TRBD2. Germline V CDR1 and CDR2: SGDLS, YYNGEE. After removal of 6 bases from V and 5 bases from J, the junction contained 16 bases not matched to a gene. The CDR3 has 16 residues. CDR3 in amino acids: CASNQAGAGVGETQYF. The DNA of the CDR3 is TGTGCCAGCAACCAGGCGGGCGCGGGAGTTGGGGAGACCCAGTACTTC.

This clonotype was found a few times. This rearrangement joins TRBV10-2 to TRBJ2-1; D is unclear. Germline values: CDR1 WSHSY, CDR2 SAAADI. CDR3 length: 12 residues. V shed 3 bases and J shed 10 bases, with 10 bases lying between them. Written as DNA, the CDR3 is TGCGCCAGCAGTGACATAGCCGGCGAGCAGTTCTTC. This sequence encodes CASSDIAGEQFF.

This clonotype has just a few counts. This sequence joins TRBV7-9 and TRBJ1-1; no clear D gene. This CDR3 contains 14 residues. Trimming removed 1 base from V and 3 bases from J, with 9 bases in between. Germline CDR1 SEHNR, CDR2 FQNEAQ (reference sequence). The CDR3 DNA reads TGTGCCAGCAGCTTAGTCGGGGTGCACACTGAAGCTTTCTTT. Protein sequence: CASSLVGVHTEAFF.

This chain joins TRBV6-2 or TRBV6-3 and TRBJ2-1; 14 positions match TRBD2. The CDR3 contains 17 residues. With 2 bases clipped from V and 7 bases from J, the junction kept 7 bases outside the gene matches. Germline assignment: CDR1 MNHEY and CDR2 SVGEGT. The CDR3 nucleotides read TGTGCCAGCAGTTACGCGGGACTAGCGGGAGTAAGAAATGAGCAGTTCTTC. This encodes CASSYAGLAGVRNEQFF.

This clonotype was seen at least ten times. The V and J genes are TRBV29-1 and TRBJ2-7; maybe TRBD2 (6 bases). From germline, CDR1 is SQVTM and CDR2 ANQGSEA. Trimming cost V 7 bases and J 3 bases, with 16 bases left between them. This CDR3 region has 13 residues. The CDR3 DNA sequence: TGCAGCGCGGGGGACGAGCGGATCTACGAGCAGTACTTC. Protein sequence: CSAGDERIYEQYF.

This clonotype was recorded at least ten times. The CDR3 DNA sequence: TGTGCCAGCACCTTGAGTTACGAGCAGTACTTC. The encoded protein is CASTLSYEQYF. This sequence joins TRBV7-9 and TRBJ2-7; no clear D. CDR3 length: 11 amino acids. V shed 7 bases and J shed 4 bases, with 8 bases lying between them. Per germline, CDR1 SEHNR and CDR2 FQNEAQ (reference sequence).

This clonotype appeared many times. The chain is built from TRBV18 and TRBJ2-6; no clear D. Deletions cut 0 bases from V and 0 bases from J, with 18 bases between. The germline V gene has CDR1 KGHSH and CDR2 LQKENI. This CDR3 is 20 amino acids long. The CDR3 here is CASSPPSLLRTSSGANVLTF. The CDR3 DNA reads TGTGCCAGCTCACCACCGAGTCTTCTTCGCACGAGCTCTGGGGCCAACGTCCTGACTTTC.

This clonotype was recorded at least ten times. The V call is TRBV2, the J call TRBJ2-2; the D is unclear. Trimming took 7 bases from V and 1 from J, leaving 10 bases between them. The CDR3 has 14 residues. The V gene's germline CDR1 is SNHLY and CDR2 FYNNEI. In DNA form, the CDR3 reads TGTGCCAGCACCGGTAGACAGAACACCGGGGAGCTGTTTTTT. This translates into CASTGRQNTGELFF.

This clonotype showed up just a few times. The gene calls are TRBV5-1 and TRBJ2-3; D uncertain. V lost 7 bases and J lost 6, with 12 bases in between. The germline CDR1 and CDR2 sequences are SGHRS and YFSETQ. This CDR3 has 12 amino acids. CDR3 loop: CASRENADTQYF. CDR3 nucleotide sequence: TGCGCCAGCCGCGAAAATGCGGATACGCAGTATTTT.

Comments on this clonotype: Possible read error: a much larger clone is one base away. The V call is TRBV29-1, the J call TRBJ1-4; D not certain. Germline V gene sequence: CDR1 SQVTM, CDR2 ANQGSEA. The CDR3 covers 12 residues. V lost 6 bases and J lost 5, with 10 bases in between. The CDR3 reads CSVVDINEKLFF. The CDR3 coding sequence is TGCAGCGTAGTAGACATCAATGAAAAACTGTTTTTT.

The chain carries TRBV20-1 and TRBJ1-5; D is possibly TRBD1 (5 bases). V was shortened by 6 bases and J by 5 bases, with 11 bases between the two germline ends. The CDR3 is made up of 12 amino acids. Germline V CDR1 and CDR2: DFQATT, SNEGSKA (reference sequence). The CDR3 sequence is CSASRRDQPQHF. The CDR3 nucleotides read TGCAGTGCGTCCCGCAGGGATCAGCCCCAGCATTTT.

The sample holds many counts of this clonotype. CDR3 in amino acids: CSVAESYEQYF. Written as DNA, the CDR3 is TGCAGCGTTGCAGAGAGCTACGAGCAGTACTTC. The rearrangement joins TRBV29-1 to TRBJ2-7; D gene uncertain. The germline CDR1 and CDR2 sequences are SQVTM and ANQGSEA. V was clipped by 4 bases and J by 3 bases, with 7 bases between them. CDR3 length: 11 amino acids.

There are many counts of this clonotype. CDR3 nucleotide sequence: TGTGCCAGCAGCGTCTTGGGGAGCTACAATGAGCAGTTCTTC. This translates into CASSVLGSYNEQFF. The J gene is TRBJ2-1, the V gene TRBV9; D perhaps matches TRBD2 (5 bases). Germline V lookup: CDR1 SGDLS, CDR2 YYNGEE. V gave up 2 bases and J gave up 3 bases, with 9 bases separating them. The CDR3 runs 14 residues.

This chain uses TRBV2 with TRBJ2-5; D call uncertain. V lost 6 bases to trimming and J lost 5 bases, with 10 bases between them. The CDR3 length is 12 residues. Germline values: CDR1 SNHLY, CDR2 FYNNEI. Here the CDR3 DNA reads TGTGCCAGCAGCCAGATGGGCGAGACCCAGTACTTC. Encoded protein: CASSQMGETQYF.

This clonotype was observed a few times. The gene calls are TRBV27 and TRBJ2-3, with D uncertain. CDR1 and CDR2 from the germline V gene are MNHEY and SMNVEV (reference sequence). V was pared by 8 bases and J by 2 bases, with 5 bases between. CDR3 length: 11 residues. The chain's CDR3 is CASGVTDTQYF. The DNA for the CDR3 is TGTGCCAGCGGAGTCACAGATACGCAGTATTTT.

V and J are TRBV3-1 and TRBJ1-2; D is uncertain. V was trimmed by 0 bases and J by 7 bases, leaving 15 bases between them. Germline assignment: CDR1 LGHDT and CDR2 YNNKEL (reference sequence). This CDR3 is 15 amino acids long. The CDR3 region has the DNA TGTGCCAGCAGCCAAGATCCCCTAGGCGTGGGTGGCTACACCTTC. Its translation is CASSQDPLGVGGYTF.

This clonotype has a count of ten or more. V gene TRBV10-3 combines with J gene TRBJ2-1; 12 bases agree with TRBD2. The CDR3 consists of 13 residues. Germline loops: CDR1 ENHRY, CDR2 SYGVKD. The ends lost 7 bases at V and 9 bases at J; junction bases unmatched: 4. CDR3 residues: CAINPSGRGEQFF. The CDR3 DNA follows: TGTGCCATCAATCCTAGCGGGAGGGGTGAGCAGTTCTTC.

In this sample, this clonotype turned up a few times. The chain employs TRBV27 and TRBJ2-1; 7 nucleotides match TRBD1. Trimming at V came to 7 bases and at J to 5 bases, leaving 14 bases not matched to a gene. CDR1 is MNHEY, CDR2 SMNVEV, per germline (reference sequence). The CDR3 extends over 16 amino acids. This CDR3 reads CASKPGGWVGDNEQFF. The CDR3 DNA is TGTGCCAGCAAACCAGGGGGATGGGTGGGCGACAATGAGCAGTTCTTC.

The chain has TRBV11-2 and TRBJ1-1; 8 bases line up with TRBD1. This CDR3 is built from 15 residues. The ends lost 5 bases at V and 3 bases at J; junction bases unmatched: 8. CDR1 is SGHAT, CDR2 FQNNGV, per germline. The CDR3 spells CASSHPGGTDTEAFF. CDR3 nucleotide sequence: TGTGCCAGCAGCCATCCAGGGGGCACGGACACTGAAGCTTTCTTT.

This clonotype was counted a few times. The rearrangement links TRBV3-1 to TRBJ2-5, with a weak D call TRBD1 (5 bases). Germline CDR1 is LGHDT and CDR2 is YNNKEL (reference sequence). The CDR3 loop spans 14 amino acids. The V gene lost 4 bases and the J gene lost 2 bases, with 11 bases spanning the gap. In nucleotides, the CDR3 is TGTGCCAGCAGCCCGAACAGGATTCAAGAGACCCAGTACTTC. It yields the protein CASSPNRIQETQYF.

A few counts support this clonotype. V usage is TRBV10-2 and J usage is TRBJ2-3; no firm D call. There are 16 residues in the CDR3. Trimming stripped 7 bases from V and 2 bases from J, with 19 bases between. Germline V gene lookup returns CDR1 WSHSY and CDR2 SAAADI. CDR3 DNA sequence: TGCGCCAGCAAATCCCCCCGGGCCGTGGCCACAGATACGCAGTATTTT. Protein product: CASKSPRAVATDTQYF.

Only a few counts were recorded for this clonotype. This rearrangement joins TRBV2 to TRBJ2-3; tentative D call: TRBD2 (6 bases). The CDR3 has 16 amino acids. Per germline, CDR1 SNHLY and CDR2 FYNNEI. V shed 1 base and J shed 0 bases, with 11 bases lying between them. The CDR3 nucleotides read TGTGCCAGCAGTGAAGGCGGGGCTGTGAGCACAGATACGCAGTATTTT. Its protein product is CASSEGGAVSTDTQYF.

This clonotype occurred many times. The CDR3 DNA reads as TGTGCCAGCCGTCGAGGTGCGGGAAACACCATATATTTT. Translation: CASRRGAGNTIYF. The V call is TRBV12-3 or TRBV12-4, the J call TRBJ1-3; D gene unclear. Trimming removed 8 bases from V and 4 bases from J, with 12 bases in between. This CDR3 spans 13 amino acids.

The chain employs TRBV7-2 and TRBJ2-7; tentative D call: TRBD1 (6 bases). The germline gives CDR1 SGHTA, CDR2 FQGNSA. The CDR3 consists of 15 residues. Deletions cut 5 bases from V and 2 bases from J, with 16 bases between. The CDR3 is CASSPQGRVTYEQYF. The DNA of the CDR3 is TGTGCCAGCAGCCCCCAGGGGCGGGTCACCTACGAGCAGTACTTC.

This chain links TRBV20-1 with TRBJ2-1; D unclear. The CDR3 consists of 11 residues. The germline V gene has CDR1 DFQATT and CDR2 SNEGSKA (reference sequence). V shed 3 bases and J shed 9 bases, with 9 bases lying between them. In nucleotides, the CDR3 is TGCAGTGCTAGTAGGTTTTTTGAGCAGTTCTTC. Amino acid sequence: CSASRFFEQFF.

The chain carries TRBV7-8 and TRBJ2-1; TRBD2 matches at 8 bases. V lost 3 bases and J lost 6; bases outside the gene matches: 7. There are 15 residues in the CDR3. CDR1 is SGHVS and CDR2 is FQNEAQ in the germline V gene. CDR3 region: CASSFPGTRVNEQFF. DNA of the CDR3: TGTGCCAGCAGCTTCCCCGGGACTAGGGTCAATGAGCAGTTCTTC.

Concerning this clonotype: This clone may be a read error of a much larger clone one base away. The CDR3 DNA reads as TGCAGTGCTTGTTCCGGGTATGTAACTGAAGCTTTCTTT. Protein product: CSACSGYVTEAFF. The chain is built from TRBV20-1 and TRBJ1-1; D gene unclear. V dropped 5 bases and J dropped 5 bases, with 15 bases sitting between them. The CDR3 covers 13 residues. Germline V gene sequence: CDR1 DFQATT, CDR2 SNEGSKA (reference sequence).